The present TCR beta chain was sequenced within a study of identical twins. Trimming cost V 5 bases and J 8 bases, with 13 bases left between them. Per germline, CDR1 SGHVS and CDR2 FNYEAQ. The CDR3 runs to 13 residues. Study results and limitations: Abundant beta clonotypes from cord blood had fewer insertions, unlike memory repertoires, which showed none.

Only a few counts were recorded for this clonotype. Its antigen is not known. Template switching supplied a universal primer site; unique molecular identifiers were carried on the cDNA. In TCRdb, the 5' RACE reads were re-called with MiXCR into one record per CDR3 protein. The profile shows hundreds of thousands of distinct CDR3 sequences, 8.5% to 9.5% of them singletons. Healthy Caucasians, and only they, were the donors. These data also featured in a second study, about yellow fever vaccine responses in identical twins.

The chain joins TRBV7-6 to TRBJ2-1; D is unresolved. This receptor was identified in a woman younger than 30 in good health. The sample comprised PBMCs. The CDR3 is CASSPPLLDEQFF. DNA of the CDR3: TGTGCCAGCAGCCCGCCCCTTCTAGATGAGCAGTTCTTC. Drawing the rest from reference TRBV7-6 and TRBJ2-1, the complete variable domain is GAGVSQSPRYKVTKRGQDVALRCDPISGHVSLYWYRQALGQGPEFLTYFNYEAQQDKSGLPNDRFSAERPEGSISTLTIQRTEQRDSAMYRCASSPPLLDEQFFGPGTRLTVL.